This TCR beta chain derives from a study of beta chain features in type 1 diabetes. In the study overall: Cell yields, gender and age were similar in healthy donors and patients. Whole-study findings and limits: Within each of all four CD4+ subsets, Type 1 diabetes patients had TCRB CDR3s that were moderately but significantly shorter. Compared to healthy donors, patients appeared to have naive, central memory and Treg TCRB repertoires that were more alike.

Note on this clone: Antigen specificity is unknown. The same CDR3 is also encoded by other DNA sequences in this sample.

TCRB transcripts that were expressed got sequenced, as all of the isolated RNA had been reverse transcribed. Method: immunoSEQ multiplex PCR; TCRdb's copy keeps in-frame clones and lacks some. The sample yields 220,000 or so clones, around 68% seen once. The source is a man under 40 in good health. Material for sequencing was naive CD4+ T cells from blood.

CDR3 residues: CATSRAGLTYNEQFF. The DNA of the CDR3 is TGTGCCACCAGCAGGGCAGGGCTTACCTACAATGAGCAGTTCTTC. The chain employs TRBV15 and TRBJ2-1, with a possible D match to TRBD1 (5 bases). The CDR3 has 15 amino acids. V dropped 3 bases and J dropped 2 bases, with 11 bases sitting between them. In germline, CDR1 is LNHNV, CDR2 YYDKDF (reference sequence).